A few counts support the clone carrying this TCR beta chain. The entry originates in a study of cytomegalovirus exposure and HLA in healthy donors. Both 60 Vbeta primers and 13 Jbeta primers went into the PCR. This table comes from immunoSEQ multiplex PCR, and its TCRdb copy is limited to in-frame clones, with some not included. Here the sample spans under 200,000 clones, 65% to 70% being singletons. The sequence came from a woman in her late teens or twenties in good health and CMV-seropositive. Material: PBMCs.

CDR3: CASSLLPLAGVQETQYF. CDR3 coding DNA: TGTGCCAGCAGTTTGCTCCCGCTAGCGGGGGTTCAAGAGACCCAGTACTTC. The chain combines TRBV27 with TRBJ2-5, with 10 bases matching TRBD2. The CDR3 consists of 17 residues. Germline assignment: CDR1 MNHEY and CDR2 SMNVEV (reference sequence). J was trimmed by 2 bases and V by 3 bases; bases with no gene match: 9.